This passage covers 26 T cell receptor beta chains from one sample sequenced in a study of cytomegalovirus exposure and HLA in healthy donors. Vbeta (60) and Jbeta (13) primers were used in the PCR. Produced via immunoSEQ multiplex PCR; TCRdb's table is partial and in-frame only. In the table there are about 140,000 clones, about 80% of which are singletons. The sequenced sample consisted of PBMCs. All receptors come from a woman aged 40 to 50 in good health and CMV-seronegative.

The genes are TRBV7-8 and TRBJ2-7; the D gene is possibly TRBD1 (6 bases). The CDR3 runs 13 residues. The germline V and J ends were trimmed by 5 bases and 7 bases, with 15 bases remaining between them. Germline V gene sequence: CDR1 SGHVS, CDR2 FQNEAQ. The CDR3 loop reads CASSRGLQGEQYF. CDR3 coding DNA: TGTGCCAGCAGCCGCGGGCTTCAGGGGGAGCAGTACTTC.

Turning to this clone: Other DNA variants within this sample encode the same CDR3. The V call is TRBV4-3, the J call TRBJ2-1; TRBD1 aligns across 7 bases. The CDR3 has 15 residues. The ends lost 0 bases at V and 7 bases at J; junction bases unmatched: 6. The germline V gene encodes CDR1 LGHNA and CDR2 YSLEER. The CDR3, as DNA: TGCGCCAGCAGCCAAGAAGTTGGCAGGGGGAATGAGCAGTTCTTC. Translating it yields CASSQEVGRGNEQFF.

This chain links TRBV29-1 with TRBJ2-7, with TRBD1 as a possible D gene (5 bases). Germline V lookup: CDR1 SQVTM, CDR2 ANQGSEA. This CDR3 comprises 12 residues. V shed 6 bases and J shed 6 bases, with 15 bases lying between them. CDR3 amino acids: CSVTQGKGEQYF. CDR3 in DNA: TGCAGCGTCACCCAGGGTAAGGGCGAGCAGTACTTC.

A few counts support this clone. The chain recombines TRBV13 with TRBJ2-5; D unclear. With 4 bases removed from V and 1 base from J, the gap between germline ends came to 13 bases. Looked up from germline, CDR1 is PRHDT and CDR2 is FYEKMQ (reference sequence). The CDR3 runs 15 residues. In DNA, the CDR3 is TGTGCCAGCAGCTACCGTCGCGCGGTCCAAGAGACCCAGTACTTC. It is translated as CASSYRRAVQETQYF.

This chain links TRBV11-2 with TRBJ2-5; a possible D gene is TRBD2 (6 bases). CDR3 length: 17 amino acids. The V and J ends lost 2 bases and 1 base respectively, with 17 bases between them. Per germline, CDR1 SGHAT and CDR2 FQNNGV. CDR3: CASSLMARGDFQETQYF. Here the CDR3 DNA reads TGTGCCAGCAGCTTAATGGCGCGGGGAGATTTCCAAGAGACCCAGTACTTC.

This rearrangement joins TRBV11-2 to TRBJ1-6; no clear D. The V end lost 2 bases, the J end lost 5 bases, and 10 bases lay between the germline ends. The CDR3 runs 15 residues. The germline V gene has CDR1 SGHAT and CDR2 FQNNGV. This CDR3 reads CASSLSRTDNSPLHF. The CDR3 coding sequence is TGTGCCAGCAGCTTATCGCGAACTGATAATTCACCCCTCCACTTT.

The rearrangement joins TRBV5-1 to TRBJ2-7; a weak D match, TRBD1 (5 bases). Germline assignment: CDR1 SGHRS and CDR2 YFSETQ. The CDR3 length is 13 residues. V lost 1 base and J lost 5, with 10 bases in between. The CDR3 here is CASSLHRSDEQYF. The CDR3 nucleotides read TGCGCCAGCAGCTTGCACAGGTCGGACGAGCAGTACTTC.

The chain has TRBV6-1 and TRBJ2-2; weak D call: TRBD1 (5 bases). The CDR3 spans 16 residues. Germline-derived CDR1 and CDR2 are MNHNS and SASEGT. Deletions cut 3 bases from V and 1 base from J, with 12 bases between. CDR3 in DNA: TGTGCCAGCAGTGAGGGCCCCCAGGGGAACACCGGGGAGCTGTTTTTT. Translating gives CASSEGPQGNTGELFF.

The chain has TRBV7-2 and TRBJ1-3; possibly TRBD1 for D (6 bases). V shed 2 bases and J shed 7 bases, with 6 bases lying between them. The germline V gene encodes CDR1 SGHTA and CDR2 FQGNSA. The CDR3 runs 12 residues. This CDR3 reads CASSLQGNTIYF. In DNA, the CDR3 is TGTGCCAGCAGCTTACAGGGGAACACCATATATTTT.

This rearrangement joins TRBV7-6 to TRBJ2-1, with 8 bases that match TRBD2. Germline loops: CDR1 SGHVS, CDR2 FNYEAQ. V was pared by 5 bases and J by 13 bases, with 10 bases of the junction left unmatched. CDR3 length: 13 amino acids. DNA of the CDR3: TGTGCCAGCAGCCGAGAGGCGGGGGGCCCCCAGTTCTTC. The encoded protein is CASSREAGGPQFF. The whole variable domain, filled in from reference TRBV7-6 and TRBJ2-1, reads GAGVSQSPRYKVTKRGQDVALRCDPISGHVSLYWYRQALGQGPEFLTYFNYEAQQDKSGLPNDRFSAERPEGSISTLTIQRTEQRDSAMYRCASSREAGGPQFFGPGTRLTVL.

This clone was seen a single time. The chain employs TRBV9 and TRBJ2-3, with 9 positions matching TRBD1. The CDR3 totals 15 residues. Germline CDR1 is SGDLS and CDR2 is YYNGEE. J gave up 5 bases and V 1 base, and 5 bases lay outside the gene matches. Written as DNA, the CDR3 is TGTGCCAGCAGCGTAAGGACAGGGGAAGGAGATACGCAGTATTTT. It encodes CASSVRTGEGDTQYF.

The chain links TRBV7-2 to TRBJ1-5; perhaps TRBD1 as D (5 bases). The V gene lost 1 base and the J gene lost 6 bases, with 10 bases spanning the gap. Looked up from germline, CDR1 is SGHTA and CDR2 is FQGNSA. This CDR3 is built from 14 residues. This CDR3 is CASSLGQGGQPQHF. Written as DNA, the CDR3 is TGTGCCAGCAGCTTAGGGCAGGGTGGTCAGCCCCAGCATTTT.

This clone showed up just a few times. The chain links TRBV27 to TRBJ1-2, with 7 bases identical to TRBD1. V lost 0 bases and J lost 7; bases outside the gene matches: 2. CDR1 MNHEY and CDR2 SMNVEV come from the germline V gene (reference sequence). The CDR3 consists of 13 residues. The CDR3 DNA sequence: TGTGCCAGCAGTTTATCGGGACAGACTGGCTACACCTTC. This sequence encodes CASSLSGQTGYTF.

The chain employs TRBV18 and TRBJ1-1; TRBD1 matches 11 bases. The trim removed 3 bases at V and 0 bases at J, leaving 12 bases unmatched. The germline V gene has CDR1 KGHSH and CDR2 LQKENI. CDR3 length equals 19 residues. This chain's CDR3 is CASSPRWMGQGELNTEAFF. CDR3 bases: TGTGCCAGCTCACCCCGGTGGATGGGACAGGGGGAATTGAACACTGAAGCTTTCTTT. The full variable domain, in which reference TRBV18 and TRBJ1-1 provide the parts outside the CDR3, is NAGVMQNPRHLVRRRGQEARLRCSPMKGHSHVYWYRQLPEEGLKFMVYLQKENIIDESGMPKERFSAEFPKEGPSILRIQQVVRGDSAAYFCASSPRWMGQGELNTEAFFGQGTRLTVV.

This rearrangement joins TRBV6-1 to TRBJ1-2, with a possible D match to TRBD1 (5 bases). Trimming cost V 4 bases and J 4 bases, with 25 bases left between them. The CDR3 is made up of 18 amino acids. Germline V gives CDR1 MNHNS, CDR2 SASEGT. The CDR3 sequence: CASSGTPYTGPNIYGYTF. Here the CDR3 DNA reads TGTGCCAGCAGTGGAACGCCCTACACAGGCCCGAACATCTATGGCTACACCTTC.

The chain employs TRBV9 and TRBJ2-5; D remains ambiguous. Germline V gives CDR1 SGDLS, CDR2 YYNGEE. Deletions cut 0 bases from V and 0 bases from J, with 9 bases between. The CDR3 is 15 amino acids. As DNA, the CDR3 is TGTGCCAGCAGCGTAGCCGCCGGGTACCAAGAGACCCAGTACTTC. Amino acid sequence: CASSVAAGYQETQYF.

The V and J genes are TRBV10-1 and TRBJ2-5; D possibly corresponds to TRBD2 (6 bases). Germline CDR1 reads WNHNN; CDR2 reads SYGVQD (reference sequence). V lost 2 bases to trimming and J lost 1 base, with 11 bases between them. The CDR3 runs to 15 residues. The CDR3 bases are TGCGCCAGCAGTGAGAATCGGGGGACCCAAGAGACCCAGTACTTC. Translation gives CASSENRGTQETQYF.

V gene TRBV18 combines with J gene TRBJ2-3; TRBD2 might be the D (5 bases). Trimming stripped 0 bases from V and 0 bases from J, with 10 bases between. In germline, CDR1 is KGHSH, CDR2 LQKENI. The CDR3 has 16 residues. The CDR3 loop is CASSPPRGSSTDTQYF. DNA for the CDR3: TGTGCCAGCTCACCACCCCGGGGTTCTAGCACAGATACGCAGTATTTT. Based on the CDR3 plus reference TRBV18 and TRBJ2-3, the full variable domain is NAGVMQNPRHLVRRRGQEARLRCSPMKGHSHVYWYRQLPEEGLKFMVYLQKENIIDESGMPKERFSAEFPKEGPSILRIQQVVRGDSAAYFCASSPPRGSSTDTQYFGPGTRLTVL.

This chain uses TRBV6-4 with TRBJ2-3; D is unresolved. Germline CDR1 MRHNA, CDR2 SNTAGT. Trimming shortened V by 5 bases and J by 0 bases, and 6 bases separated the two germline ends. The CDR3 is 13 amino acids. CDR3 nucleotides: TGTGCCAGCAGTCTTAGCAGCACAGATACGCAGTATTTT. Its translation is CASSLSSTDTQYF.

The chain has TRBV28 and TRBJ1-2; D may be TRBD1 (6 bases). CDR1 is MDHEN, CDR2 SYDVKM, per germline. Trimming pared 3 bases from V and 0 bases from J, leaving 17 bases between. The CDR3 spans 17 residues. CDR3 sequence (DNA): TGTGCCAGCAGTTTGTTGTGGGGGCAAGGGTCTAACTATGGCTACACCTTC. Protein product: CASSLLWGQGSNYGYTF.

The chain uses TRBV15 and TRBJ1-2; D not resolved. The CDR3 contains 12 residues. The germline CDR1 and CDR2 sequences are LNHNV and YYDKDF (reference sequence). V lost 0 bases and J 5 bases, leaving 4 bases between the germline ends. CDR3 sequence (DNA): TGTGCCACCAGCAGAGACCGGTATGGCTACACCTTC. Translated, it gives CATSRDRYGYTF.

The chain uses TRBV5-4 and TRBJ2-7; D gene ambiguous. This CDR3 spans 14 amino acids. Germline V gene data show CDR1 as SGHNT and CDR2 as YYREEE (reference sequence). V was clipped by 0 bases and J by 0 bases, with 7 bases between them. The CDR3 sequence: CASSLARNSYEQYF. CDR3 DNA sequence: TGTGCCAGCAGCTTGGCTAGGAACTCCTACGAGCAGTACTTC.

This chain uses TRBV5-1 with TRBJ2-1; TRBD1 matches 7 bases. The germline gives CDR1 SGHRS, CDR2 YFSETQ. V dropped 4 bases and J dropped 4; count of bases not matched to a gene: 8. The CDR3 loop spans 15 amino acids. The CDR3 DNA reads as TGCGCCAGCAGCCAGGACAGGAGTTTTTACAATGAGCAGTTCTTC. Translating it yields CASSQDRSFYNEQFF.

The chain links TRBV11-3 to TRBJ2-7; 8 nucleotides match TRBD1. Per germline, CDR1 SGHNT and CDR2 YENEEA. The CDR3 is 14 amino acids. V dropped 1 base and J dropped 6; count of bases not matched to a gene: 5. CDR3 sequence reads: CASSLGTGWSEQYF. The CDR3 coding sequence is TGTGCCAGCAGCTTAGGGACAGGGTGGAGCGAGCAGTACTTC.

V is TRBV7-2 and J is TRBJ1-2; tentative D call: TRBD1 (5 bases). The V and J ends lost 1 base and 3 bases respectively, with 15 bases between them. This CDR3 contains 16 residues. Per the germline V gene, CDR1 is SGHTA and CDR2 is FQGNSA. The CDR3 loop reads CASSLVLGGRDYGYTF. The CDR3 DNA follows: TGTGCCAGCAGCTTAGTGCTGGGGGGTAGGGACTATGGCTACACCTTC.

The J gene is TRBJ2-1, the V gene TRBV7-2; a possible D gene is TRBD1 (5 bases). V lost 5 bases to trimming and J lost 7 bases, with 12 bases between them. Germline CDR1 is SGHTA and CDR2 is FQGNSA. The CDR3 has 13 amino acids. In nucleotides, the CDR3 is TGTGCCAGCAGCGATAGAAGGGGAAATGAGCAGTTCTTC. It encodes CASSDRRGNEQFF.